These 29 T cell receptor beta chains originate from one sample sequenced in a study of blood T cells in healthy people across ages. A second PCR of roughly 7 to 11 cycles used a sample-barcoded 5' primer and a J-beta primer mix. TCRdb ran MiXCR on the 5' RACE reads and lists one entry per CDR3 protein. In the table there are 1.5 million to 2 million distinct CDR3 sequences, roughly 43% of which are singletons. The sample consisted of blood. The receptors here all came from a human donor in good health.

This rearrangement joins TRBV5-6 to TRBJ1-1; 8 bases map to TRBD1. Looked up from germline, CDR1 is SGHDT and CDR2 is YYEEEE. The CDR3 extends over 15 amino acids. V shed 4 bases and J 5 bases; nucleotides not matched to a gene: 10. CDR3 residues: CASSILTGVWTEAFF. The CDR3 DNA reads TGTGCCAGCAGCATTTTGACAGGGGTTTGGACTGAAGCTTTCTTT.

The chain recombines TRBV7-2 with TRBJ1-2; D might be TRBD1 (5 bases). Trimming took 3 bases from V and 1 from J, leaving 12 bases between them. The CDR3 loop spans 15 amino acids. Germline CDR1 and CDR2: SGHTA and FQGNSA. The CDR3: CASSLLRQSNYGYTF. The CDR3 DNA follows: TGTGCCAGCAGCTTGCTAAGACAGAGTAACTATGGCTACACCTTC.

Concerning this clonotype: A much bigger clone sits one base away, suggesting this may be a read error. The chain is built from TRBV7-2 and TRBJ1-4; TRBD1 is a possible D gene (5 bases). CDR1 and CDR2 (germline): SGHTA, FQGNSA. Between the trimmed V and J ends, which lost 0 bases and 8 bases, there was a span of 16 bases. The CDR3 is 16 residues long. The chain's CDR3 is CASSLAPGFTAEKLFF. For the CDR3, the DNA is TGTGCCAGCAGCTTAGCCCCAGGGTTTACCGCCGAAAAACTGTTTTTT.

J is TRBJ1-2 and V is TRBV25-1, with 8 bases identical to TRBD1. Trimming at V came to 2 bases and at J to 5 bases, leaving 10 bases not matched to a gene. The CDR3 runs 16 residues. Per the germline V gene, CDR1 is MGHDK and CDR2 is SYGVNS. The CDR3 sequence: CASSEQTGDGGYGYTF. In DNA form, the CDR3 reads TGTGCCAGCAGTGAACAGACAGGGGACGGAGGGTATGGCTACACCTTC.

Written as DNA, the CDR3 is TGTGCCAGCAGCTGGGTCCCGCGGGAACCTACAGATACGCAGTATTTT. It is translated as CASSWVPREPTDTQYF. The chain has TRBV7-9 and TRBJ2-3, with D perhaps TRBD2 (6 bases). The CDR3 loop spans 16 amino acids. Looked up from germline, CDR1 is SEHNR and CDR2 is FQNEAQ (reference sequence). Trimming stripped 4 bases from V and 3 bases from J, with 17 bases between. Together with reference TRBV7-9 and TRBJ2-3, the CDR3 gives the full variable domain: DTGVSQNPRHKITKRGQNVTFRCDPISEHNRLYWYRQTLGQGPEFLTYFQNEAQLEKSRLLSDRFSAERPKGSFSTLEIQRTEQGDSAMYLCASSWVPREPTDTQYFGPGTRLTVL.

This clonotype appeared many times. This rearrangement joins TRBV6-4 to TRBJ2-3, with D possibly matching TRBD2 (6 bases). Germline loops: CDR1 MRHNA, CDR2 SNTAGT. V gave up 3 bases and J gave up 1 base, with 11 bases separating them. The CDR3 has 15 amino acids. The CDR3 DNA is TGTGCCAGCAGTGAGGGGCGGGGAGGCACAGATACGCAGTATTTT. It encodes CASSEGRGGTDTQYF.

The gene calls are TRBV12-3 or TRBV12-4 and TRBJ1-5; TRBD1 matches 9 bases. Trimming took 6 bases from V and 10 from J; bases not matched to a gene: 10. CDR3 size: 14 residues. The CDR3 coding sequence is TGTGCCAGCAGAAGGGACAGGGTTTGGCACCCCCAGCATTTT. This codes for CASRRDRVWHPQHF.

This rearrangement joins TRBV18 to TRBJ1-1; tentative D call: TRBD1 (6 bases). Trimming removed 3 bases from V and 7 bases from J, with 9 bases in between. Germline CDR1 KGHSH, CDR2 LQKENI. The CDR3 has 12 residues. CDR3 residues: CASSPDSFEAFF. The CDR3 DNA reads TGTGCCAGCTCACCGGACAGCTTTGAAGCTTTCTTT.

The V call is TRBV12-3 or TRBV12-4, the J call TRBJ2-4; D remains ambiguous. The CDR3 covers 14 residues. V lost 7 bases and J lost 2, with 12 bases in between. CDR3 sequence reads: CASNDGPSKNIQYF. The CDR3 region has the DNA TGTGCCAGCAACGACGGACCTTCCAAAAACATTCAGTACTTC.

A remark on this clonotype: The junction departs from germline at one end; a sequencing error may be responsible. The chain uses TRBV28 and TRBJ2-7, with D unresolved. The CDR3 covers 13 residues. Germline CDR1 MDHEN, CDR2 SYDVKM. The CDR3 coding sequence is TGTACCAGCACCCGCGTCGACTCCTACGAGCAGTACTTC. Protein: CTSTRVDSYEQYF.

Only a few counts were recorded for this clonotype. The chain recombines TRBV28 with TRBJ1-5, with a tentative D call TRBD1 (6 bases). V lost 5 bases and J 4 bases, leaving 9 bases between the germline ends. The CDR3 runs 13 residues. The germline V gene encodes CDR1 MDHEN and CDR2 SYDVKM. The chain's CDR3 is CASSHRENQPQHF. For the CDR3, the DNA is TGTGCCAGCAGTCACAGGGAGAATCAGCCCCAGCATTTT.

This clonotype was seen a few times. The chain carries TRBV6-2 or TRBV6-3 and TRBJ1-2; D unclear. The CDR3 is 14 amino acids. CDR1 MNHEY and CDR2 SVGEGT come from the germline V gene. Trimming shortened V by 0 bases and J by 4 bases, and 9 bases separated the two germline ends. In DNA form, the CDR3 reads TGTGCCAGCAGTTACTCGATGTATCCCTATGGCTACACCTTC. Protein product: CASSYSMYPYGYTF.

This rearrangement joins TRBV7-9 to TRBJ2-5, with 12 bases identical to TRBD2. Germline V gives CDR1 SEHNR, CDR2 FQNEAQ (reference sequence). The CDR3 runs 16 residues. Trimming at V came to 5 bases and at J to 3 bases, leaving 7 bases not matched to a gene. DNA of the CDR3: TGTGCCAGCAGCGCCCGGACTAGCGGGGCGGAAGAGACCCAGTACTTC. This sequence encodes CASSARTSGAEETQYF.

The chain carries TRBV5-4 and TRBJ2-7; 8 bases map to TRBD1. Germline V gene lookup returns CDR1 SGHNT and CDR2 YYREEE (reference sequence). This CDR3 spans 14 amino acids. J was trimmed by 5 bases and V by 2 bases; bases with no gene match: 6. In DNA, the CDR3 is TGTGCCAGCAGCTTTGGACAGGGTAACCACGAGCAGTACTTC. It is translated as CASSFGQGNHEQYF.

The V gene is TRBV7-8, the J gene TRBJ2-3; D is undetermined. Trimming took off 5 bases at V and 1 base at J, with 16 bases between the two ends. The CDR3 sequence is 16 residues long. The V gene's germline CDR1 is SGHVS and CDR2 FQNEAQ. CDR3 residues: CASSRRRFSGTDTQYF. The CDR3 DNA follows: TGTGCCAGCAGCCGTAGACGGTTTTCCGGCACAGATACGCAGTATTTT.

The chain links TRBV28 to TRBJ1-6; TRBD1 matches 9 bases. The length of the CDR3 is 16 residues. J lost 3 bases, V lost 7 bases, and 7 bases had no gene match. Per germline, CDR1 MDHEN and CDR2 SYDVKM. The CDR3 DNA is TGTGCCAGCACCGGACAGGGGTATGGCTATAATTCACCCCTCCACTTT. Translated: CASTGQGYGYNSPLHF.

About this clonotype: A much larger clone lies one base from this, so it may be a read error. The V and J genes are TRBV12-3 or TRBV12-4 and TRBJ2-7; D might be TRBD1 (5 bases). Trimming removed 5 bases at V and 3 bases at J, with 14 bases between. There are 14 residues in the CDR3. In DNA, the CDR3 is TGTGCCAGCAGTCCGACAGTTTCCCACTACGAGCAGTACTTC. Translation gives CASSPTVSHYEQYF.

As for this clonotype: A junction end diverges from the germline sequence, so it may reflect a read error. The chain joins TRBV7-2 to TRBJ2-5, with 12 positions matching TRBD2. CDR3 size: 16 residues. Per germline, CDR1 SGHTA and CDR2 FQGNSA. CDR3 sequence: CPSSTRTSGGRVTQYF. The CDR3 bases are TGTCCCAGCTCGACCCGCACTAGCGGGGGGCGGGTGACCCAGTACTTC.

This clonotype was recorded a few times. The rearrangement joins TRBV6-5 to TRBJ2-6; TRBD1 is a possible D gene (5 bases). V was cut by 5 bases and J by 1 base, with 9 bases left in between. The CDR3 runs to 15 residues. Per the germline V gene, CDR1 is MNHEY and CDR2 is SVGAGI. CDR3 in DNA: TGTGCCAGCAGTCGACAGCCATCTGGGGCCAACGTCCTGACTTTC. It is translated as CASSRQPSGANVLTF.

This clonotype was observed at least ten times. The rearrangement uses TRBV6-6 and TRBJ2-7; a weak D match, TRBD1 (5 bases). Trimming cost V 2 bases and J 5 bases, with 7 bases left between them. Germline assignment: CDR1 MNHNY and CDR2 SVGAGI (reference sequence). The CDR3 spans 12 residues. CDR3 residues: CASSYGADEQYF. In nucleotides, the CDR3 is TGTGCCAGCAGTTACGGGGCCGACGAGCAGTACTTC.

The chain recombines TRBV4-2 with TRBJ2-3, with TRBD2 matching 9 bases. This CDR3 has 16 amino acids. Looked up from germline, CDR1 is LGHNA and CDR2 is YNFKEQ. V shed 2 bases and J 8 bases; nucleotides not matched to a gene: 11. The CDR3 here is CASSQPTSGRVGTQYF. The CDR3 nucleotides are TGTGCCAGCAGCCAACCGACTAGCGGACGAGTTGGTACGCAGTATTTT.

CDR3 amino acids: CASSLSPRQGPSAQYF. The CDR3 DNA sequence: TGTGCCAGCAGCTTATCCCCCAGACAGGGTCCCTCGGCCCAGTACTTC. V usage is TRBV7-8 and J usage is TRBJ2-5, with 7 bases that match TRBD1. Germline loops: CDR1 SGHVS, CDR2 FQNEAQ. This CDR3 has 16 amino acids. Unmatched junction bases numbered 15, after V lost 2 bases and J lost 9 bases.

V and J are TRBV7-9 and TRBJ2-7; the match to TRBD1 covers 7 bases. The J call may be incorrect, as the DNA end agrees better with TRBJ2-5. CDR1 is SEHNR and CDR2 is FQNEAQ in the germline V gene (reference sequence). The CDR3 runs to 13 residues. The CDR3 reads CASSLTGSGTQYF. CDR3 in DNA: TGTGCCAGCAGCCTGACAGGGTCGGGGACCCAGTACTTC.

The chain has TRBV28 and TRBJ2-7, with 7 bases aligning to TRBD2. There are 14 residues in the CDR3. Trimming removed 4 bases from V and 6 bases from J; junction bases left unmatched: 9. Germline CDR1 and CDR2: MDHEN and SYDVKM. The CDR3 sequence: CASSSSGGWSEQYF. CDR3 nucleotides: TGTGCCAGCAGTTCCTCGGGGGGATGGAGCGAGCAGTACTTC.

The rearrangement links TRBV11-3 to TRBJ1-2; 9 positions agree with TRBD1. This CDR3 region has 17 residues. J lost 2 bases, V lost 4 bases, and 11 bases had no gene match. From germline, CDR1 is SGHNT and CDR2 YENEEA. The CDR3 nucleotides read TGTGCCAGCAGCTCGCCGGGACAGGGAGTCGACAACTATGGCTACACCTTC. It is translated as CASSSPGQGVDNYGYTF.

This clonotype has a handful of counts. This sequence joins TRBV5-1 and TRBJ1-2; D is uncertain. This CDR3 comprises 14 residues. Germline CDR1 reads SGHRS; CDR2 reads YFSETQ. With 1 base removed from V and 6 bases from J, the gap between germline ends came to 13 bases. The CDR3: CASSLFRSENGYTF. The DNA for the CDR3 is TGCGCCAGCAGCTTGTTCAGGAGCGAAAATGGCTACACCTTC.

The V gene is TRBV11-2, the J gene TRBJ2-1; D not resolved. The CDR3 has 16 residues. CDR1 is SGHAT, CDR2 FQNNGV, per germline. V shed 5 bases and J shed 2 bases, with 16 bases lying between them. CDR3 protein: CASSPRKTSPYNEQFF. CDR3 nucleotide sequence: TGTGCCAGCAGCCCACGCAAAACGAGCCCCTACAATGAGCAGTTCTTC.

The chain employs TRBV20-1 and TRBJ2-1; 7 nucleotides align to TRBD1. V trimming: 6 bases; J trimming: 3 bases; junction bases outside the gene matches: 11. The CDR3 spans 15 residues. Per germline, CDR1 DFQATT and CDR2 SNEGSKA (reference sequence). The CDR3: CSARGMGQSYNEQFF. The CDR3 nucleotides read TGCAGTGCCAGGGGGATGGGACAGAGCTACAATGAGCAGTTCTTC.

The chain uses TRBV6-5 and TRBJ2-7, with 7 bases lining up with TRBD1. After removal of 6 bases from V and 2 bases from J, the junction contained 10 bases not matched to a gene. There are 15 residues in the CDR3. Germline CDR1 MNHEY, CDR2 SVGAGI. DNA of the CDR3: TGTGCCAGCAGCCCATCCCGGACAGGCACCTACGAGCAGTACTTC. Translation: CASSPSRTGTYEQYF.